The 24 T cell receptor beta chains presented below share a single source sample, sequenced in a study of T cell responses to AZD1222 COVID-19 vaccine. Assay used: immunoSEQ multiplex PCR; TCRdb lists only in-frame clones, some missing. The repertoire consists of 90,000 to 150,000 clones, with 88% occurring once and the leading ten covering less than 4.5%. The source was peripheral blood, collected on day 0 of AZD1222 vaccination. The receptors derive from an adult in good health.

The chain employs TRBV5-7 and TRBJ2-4; 10 bases align to TRBD1. TRBV5-7 counts as an open reading frame of uncertain function. This CDR3 comprises 15 residues. V was pared by 4 bases and J by 6 bases, with 7 bases of the junction left unmatched. The CDR3 nucleotides read TGTGCCAGCAGCCTCGACAGGGGGCTTACAAACATTCAGTACTTC. Protein sequence: CASSLDRGLTNIQYF.

This chain connects TRBV29-1 to TRBJ2-1; 8 bases align to TRBD2. The V gene end was trimmed by 3 bases and the J gene end by 8 bases; junction bases not matched to a gene: 6. This CDR3 region has 13 residues. Germline V CDR1 and CDR2: SQVTM, ANQGSEA. The CDR3 region has the DNA TGCAGCGTTGAGTCAGCTAGCGGGTATGAGCAGTTCTTC. It specifies CSVESASGYEQFF.

CDR3 amino acids: CASSPPGTGGTGELFF. The CDR3 coding sequence is TGTGCCAGCTCACCACCCGGGACAGGGGGCACCGGGGAGCTGTTTTTT. The V gene is TRBV18, the J gene TRBJ2-2; 11 positions agree with TRBD1. The CDR3 length is 16 residues. Germline CDR1 reads KGHSH; CDR2 reads LQKENI. Trimming removed 0 bases from V and 4 bases from J; junction bases left unmatched: 1.

The genes are TRBV5-1 and TRBJ1-1; tentative D call: TRBD1 (6 bases). The CDR3 has 13 residues. The V end was cut by 0 bases, the J end by 7 bases, with 10 bases between. The V gene's germline CDR1 is SGHRS and CDR2 YFSETQ. The CDR3: CASSLERGLEAFF. CDR3 DNA: TGCGCCAGCAGCTTGGAGCGGGGGCTTGAAGCTTTCTTT.

This clone was seen only a few times. J is TRBJ1-3 and V is TRBV6-1; D possibly corresponds to TRBD1 (5 bases). Trimming pared 2 bases from V and 7 bases from J, leaving 15 bases between. Germline lookup yields CDR1 MNHNS and CDR2 SASEGT. The CDR3 loop spans 15 amino acids. The CDR3 spells CASSEYARGGNTIYF. Written as DNA, the CDR3 is TGTGCCAGCAGTGAATATGCGAGGGGCGGGAACACCATATATTTT.

The J gene is TRBJ1-1, the V gene TRBV3-1 (or the pseudogene TRBV3-2), with 11 bases aligning to TRBD1. CDR1 LGHDT and CDR2 YNNKEL come from the germline V gene (reference sequence). Trimming removed 4 bases from V and 3 bases from J; junction bases left unmatched: 7. The CDR3 sequence is 16 residues long. CDR3 sequence (DNA): TGTGCCAGCAGCCCATTGGACAGGGGGCGTCACACTGAAGCTTTCTTT. This translates into CASSPLDRGRHTEAFF.

The chain uses TRBV9 and TRBJ2-2; 8 bases are a match to TRBD2. CDR3 size: 15 residues. Germline loops: CDR1 SGDLS, CDR2 YYNGEE. The V segment lost 6 bases and the J segment 6 bases; nucleotides outside the gene matches: 10. CDR3 sequence reads: CASNNGGGQSGELFF. CDR3 in DNA: TGTGCCAGCAACAACGGGGGGGGCCAGTCCGGGGAGCTGTTTTTT.

The V gene is TRBV5-6, the J gene TRBJ1-3; no definite D call. This CDR3 has 14 residues. Germline CDR1 is SGHDT and CDR2 is YYEEEE. V lost 7 bases, J lost 0 bases, and 11 bases lay in between. The CDR3 is CASRYSTSGNTIYF. The CDR3 DNA follows: TGTGCCAGCCGTTACAGTACCTCTGGAAACACCATATATTTT.

The V gene is TRBV6-5, the J gene TRBJ2-7; no reliable D call. Germline V gene sequence: CDR1 MNHEY, CDR2 SVGAGI. The CDR3 has 12 residues. The germline V and J ends were trimmed by 6 bases and 6 bases, with 12 bases remaining between them. The chain's CDR3 is CASRQSFREQYF. As DNA, the CDR3 is TGTGCCAGCAGGCAGTCTTTTCGCGAGCAGTACTTC.

This rearrangement joins TRBV5-5 to TRBJ1-3; D gene uncertain. CDR3 length: 14 residues. In germline, CDR1 is SGHKS, CDR2 YYEKEE (reference sequence). V was clipped by 2 bases and J by 3 bases, with 9 bases between them. CDR3 coding DNA: TGTGCCAGCAGCTTACCTGGTGGTGGAAACACCATATATTTT. It specifies CASSLPGGGNTIYF.

The V call is TRBV14, the J call TRBJ2-7, with no clear D. Germline CDR1 SGHDN, CDR2 FVKESK. The CDR3 is made up of 11 amino acids. With 3 bases removed from V and 7 bases from J, the gap between germline ends came to 7 bases. In DNA form, the CDR3 reads TGTGCCAGCAGCCATTCGCGAGAGCAGTACTTC. Translated, it gives CASSHSREQYF.

The chain recombines TRBV7-3 with TRBJ2-7, with D possibly being TRBD2 (5 bases). The germline V and J ends were trimmed by 1 base and 0 bases, with 16 bases remaining between them. Germline-derived CDR1 and CDR2 are SGHTA and FQGTGA. The CDR3 is made up of 17 amino acids. This CDR3 reads CASSLNRRADASYEQYF. The DNA of the CDR3 is TGTGCCAGCAGCTTAAACCGGCGAGCGGATGCCTCCTACGAGCAGTACTTC.

The V call is TRBV27, the J call TRBJ1-2; possibly TRBD1 for D (5 bases). Trimming left V 0 bases short and J 4 bases short, with 6 bases between. This CDR3 region has 13 residues. Germline loops: CDR1 MNHEY, CDR2 SMNVEV (reference sequence). The CDR3 coding sequence is TGTGCCAGCAGTTTATCAGGGGTCTATGGCTACACCTTC. Translated, it gives CASSLSGVYGYTF.

This chain connects TRBV7-9 to TRBJ2-3; 9 bases are shared with TRBD2. V dropped 4 bases and J dropped 3; count of bases not matched to a gene: 5. The germline V gene encodes CDR1 SEHNR and CDR2 FQNEAQ (reference sequence). The CDR3 extends over 15 amino acids. The CDR3 region has the DNA TGTGCCAGCAGCTCCTCGACTAGCGGAACAGATACGCAGTATTTT. Protein product: CASSSSTSGTDTQYF.

This chain joins TRBV5-1 and TRBJ1-1, with TRBD1 matching 8 bases. Germline V gene sequence: CDR1 SGHRS, CDR2 YFSETQ. There are 15 residues in the CDR3. V was pared by 3 bases and J by 3 bases, with 7 bases of the junction left unmatched. CDR3 nucleotide sequence: TGCGCCAGCAGCTCGGGGGACAGGTTATACACTGAAGCTTTCTTT. Residues: CASSSGDRLYTEAFF.

This clone has a single count. The chain couples TRBV5-5 to TRBJ2-2, with D possibly TRBD1 on 6 matching bases. The CDR3 is 17 residues long. V lost 4 bases and J lost 3, with 19 bases in between. Germline CDR1 reads SGHKS; CDR2 reads YYEKEE (reference sequence). The CDR3 bases are TGTGCCAGCAGCCCCTCCCCTCACAGGGTAGACACCGGGGAGCTGTTTTTT. Its protein product is CASSPSPHRVDTGELFF.

The chain links TRBV5-1 to TRBJ2-7; TRBD2 agrees at 7 bases. Germline values: CDR1 SGHRS, CDR2 YFSETQ. V shed 4 bases and J 4 bases; nucleotides not matched to a gene: 11. The CDR3 length is 15 residues. CDR3 nucleotide sequence: TGCGCCAGCAGCCCGGGACTACCACCCTCTTACGAGCAGTACTTC. Translation gives CASSPGLPPSYEQYF.

The gene calls are TRBV6-6 and TRBJ1-2; D possibly corresponds to TRBD1 (5 bases). Germline V gene data show CDR1 as MNHNY and CDR2 as SVGAGI (reference sequence). This CDR3 region has 11 residues. V lost 10 bases to trimming and J lost 8 bases, with 14 bases between them. CDR3 protein: CATPGLVGYTF. DNA of the CDR3: TGTGCCACCCCGGGGCTGGTAGGCTACACCTTC.

Note on this clone: Germline and junction disagree at one end, which may indicate a read error. The genes are TRBV7-7 and TRBJ2-3, with 11 bases that match TRBD2. Germline CDR1 is SSHAT and CDR2 is FNYEAQ (reference sequence). The CDR3 length is 15 residues. CDR3 nucleotides: TGTGCTAGCAGCCCACTAGCGGGGGAGACAGATACGCAGTATTTT. Translating it yields CASSPLAGETDTQYF.

V usage is TRBV29-1 and J usage is TRBJ1-2; no reliable D call. Germline V gene data show CDR1 as SQVTM and CDR2 as ANQGSEA. V was clipped by 7 bases and J by 5 bases, with 14 bases between them. CDR3 length: 12 residues. The CDR3 DNA reads TGCAGCGCTCGGGAGGGTGGGTATGGCTACACCTTC. Translated, it gives CSAREGGYGYTF.

This rearrangement joins TRBV7-8 to TRBJ1-6; tentatively, D is TRBD1 (6 bases). Per the germline V gene, CDR1 is SGHVS and CDR2 is FQNEAQ. CDR3 length: 17 amino acids. Trimming removed 2 bases at V and 4 bases at J, with 15 bases between. CDR3 DNA: TGTGCCAGCAGCTTATTAGAGGGGGGAATGTATAATTCACCCCTCCACTTT. Protein: CASSLLEGGMYNSPLHF.

This clone appeared a few times. The rearrangement uses TRBV3-1 (or the pseudogene TRBV3-2) and TRBJ1-1; no clear D gene. V was pared by 4 bases and J by 0 bases, with 12 bases between. This CDR3 contains 15 residues. Germline-derived CDR1 and CDR2 are LGHDT and YNNKEL (reference sequence). CDR3 in amino acids: CASSPHGSMNTEAFF. Written as DNA, the CDR3 is TGTGCCAGCAGCCCCCACGGGTCCATGAACACTGAAGCTTTCTTT.

The chain couples TRBV12-3 or TRBV12-4 to TRBJ1-2; 8 positions match TRBD1. This CDR3 is built from 13 residues. V trimming: 5 bases; J trimming: 8 bases; junction bases outside the gene matches: 7. CDR3 protein: CASSLRQGLGYTF. The CDR3 DNA reads as TGTGCCAGCAGTCTACGACAGGGGCTGGGCTACACCTTC.

This clone was recorded a few times. This chain joins TRBV7-2 and TRBJ1-2; possibly TRBD1 for D (5 bases). Germline V lookup: CDR1 SGHTA, CDR2 FQGNSA. The V end was cut by 2 bases, the J end by 4 bases, with 11 bases between. This CDR3 has 14 amino acids. The CDR3 DNA sequence: TGTGCCAGCAGCTTACTGGGGCTCGGCTATGGCTACACCTTC. It specifies CASSLLGLGYGYTF. The whole variable domain, filled in from reference TRBV7-2 and TRBJ1-2, reads GAGVSQSPSNKVTEKGKDVELRCDPISGHTALYWYRQSLGQGLEFLIYFQGNSAPDKSGLPSDRFSAERTGGSVSTLTIQRTQQEDSAVYLCASSLLGLGYGYTFGSGTRLTVV.